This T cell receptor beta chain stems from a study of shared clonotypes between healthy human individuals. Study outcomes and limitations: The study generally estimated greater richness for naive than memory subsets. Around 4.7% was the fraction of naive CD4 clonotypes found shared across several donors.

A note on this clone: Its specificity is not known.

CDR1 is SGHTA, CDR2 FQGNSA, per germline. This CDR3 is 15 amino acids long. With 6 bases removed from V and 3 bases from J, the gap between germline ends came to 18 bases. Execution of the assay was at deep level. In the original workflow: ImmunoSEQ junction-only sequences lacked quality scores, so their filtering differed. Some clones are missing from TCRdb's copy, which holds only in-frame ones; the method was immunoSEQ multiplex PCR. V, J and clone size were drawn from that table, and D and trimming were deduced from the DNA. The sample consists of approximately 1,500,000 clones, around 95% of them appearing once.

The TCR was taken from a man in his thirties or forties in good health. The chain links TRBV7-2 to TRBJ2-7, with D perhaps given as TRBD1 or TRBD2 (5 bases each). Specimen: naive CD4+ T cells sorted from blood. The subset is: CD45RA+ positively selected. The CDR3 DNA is TGTGCCAGCAGGGGACCCTCTGGGTCGATCTACGAGCAGTACTTC. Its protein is CASRGPSGSIYEQYF.